Following are 31 T cell receptor beta chains from one sample sequenced in a study of tumor-infiltrating lymphocytes in localized non-small cell lung cancer. Repertoires were generated with immunoSEQ multiplex PCR, while TCRdb's copy carries only in-frame clones and drops some. Here the sample spans approximately 13,000 clones, around 74% being singletons. The specimen sequenced was lung tumor tissue. The source is a human donor with non-small cell lung cancer.

Only one count was recorded for this clone. The V call is TRBV5-6, the J call TRBJ2-2; no reliable D call. The CDR3 covers 12 residues. The germline V gene has CDR1 SGHDT and CDR2 YYEEEE. The germline V and J ends were trimmed by 1 base and 7 bases, with 5 bases remaining between them. CDR3 DNA sequence: TGTGCCAGCAGCTTGCCCGTCGGGGAGCTGTTTTTT. Protein product: CASSLPVGELFF.

V usage is TRBV28 and J usage is TRBJ2-7, with TRBD1 matching 9 bases. V shed 6 bases and J 4 bases; nucleotides not matched to a gene: 7. The germline V gene encodes CDR1 MDHEN and CDR2 SYDVKM. CDR3 length: 14 amino acids. The CDR3: CASRSTGGAYEQYF. The CDR3 bases are TGTGCCAGCAGATCGACAGGGGGTGCTTACGAGCAGTACTTC.

This rearrangement joins TRBV28 to TRBJ1-1; 8 nucleotides line up with TRBD1. Trimming at V came to 4 bases and at J to 1 base, leaving 5 bases not matched to a gene. CDR3 length: 15 residues. CDR1 and CDR2 (germline): MDHEN, SYDVKM. The chain's CDR3 is CASSSGTGKNTEAFF. The CDR3 coding sequence is TGTGCCAGCAGTTCCGGGACAGGAAAGAACACTGAAGCTTTCTTT.

The V call is TRBV6-1, the J call TRBJ1-5; D gene ambiguous. The CDR3 is made up of 14 amino acids. CDR1 is MNHNS, CDR2 SASEGT, per germline. Trimming took off 8 bases at V and 3 bases at J, with 14 bases between the two ends. Here the CDR3 reads CASSRPGHNQPQHF. In DNA, the CDR3 is TGTGCCAGCTCACGACCTGGTCACAATCAGCCCCAGCATTTT.

The rearrangement uses TRBV30 and TRBJ2-3, with D possibly TRBD2 on 6 matching bases. The germline V and J ends were trimmed by 2 bases and 3 bases, with 12 bases remaining between them. The CDR3 is 14 amino acids. The germline CDR1 and CDR2 sequences are GTSNPN and SVGIG (reference sequence). Here the CDR3 DNA reads TGTGCCTGGAGTAGGGGACTGATTACAGATACGCAGTATTTT. Translating it yields CAWSRGLITDTQYF.

The chain links TRBV13 to TRBJ1-1, with no clear D. With 3 bases removed from V and 0 bases from J, the gap between germline ends came to 11 bases. Germline V gene lookup returns CDR1 PRHDT and CDR2 FYEKMQ (reference sequence). The CDR3 covers 15 residues. CDR3 amino acids: CASSFQVLLNTEAFF. The CDR3 region has the DNA TGTGCCAGCAGCTTCCAGGTGCTACTGAACACTGAAGCTTTCTTT.

The chain combines TRBV5-4 with TRBJ2-1, with a tentative D call TRBD2 (6 bases). The CDR3 extends over 12 amino acids. Trimming removed 3 bases at V and 12 bases at J, with 13 bases between. CDR1 and CDR2 from the germline V gene are SGHNT and YYREEE (reference sequence). As DNA, the CDR3 is TGTGCCAGCAGCTCCCCGGGACTGGGGCAGTTCTTC. This sequence encodes CASSSPGLGQFF.

The genes are TRBV28 and TRBJ1-2; D ambiguous. Per the germline V gene, CDR1 is MDHEN and CDR2 is SYDVKM. V was pared by 2 bases and J by 9 bases, with 13 bases between. The CDR3 is 13 residues long. The CDR3 region is CASSLLAGYSYTF. The CDR3 coding sequence is TGTGCCAGCAGTTTACTTGCAGGCTACAGCTACACCTTC.

J is TRBJ1-1 and V is TRBV4-3, with a possible D match to TRBD1 (5 bases). The germline CDR1 and CDR2 sequences are LGHNA and YSLEER. The CDR3 totals 17 residues. The germline V and J ends were trimmed by 0 bases and 7 bases, with 21 bases remaining between them. In DNA, the CDR3 is TGCGCCAGCAGCCAAGATTTGGGCCTGGGACGGGGGGATGAAGCTTTCTTT. The encoded protein is CASSQDLGLGRGDEAFF.

The V call is TRBV25-1, the J call TRBJ1-4, with 7 bases matching TRBD1. CDR3 length: 16 amino acids. The ends lost 4 bases at V and 8 bases at J; junction bases unmatched: 13. Germline CDR1 is MGHDK and CDR2 is SYGVNS. The DNA for the CDR3 is TGTGCCAGCAGTGCGGGACAGCGGGGACCGGGGGAAAAACTGTTTTTT. This translates into CASSAGQRGPGEKLFF.

This rearrangement joins TRBV10-3 to TRBJ1-4; possibly TRBD1 for D (5 bases). Germline V lookup: CDR1 ENHRY, CDR2 SYGVKD. This CDR3 has 13 residues. V was pared by 8 bases and J by 6 bases, with 13 bases between. The CDR3 sequence: CAIGQGADEKLFF. DNA of the CDR3: TGTGCCATCGGGCAGGGTGCAGATGAAAAACTGTTTTTT.

In DNA, the CDR3 is TGTGCTAGTGGTTTGACAAACCGCAGGGGTAGCAATCAGCCCCAGCATTTT. It is translated as CASGLTNRRGSNQPQHF. The chain joins TRBV12-5 to TRBJ1-5; TRBD1 might be the D (6 bases). Trimming took 2 bases from V and 0 from J, leaving 14 bases between them. The CDR3 runs to 17 residues. Per the germline V gene, CDR1 is LGHNT and CDR2 is FRNRAP.

The chain uses TRBV28 and TRBJ1-2; D possibly corresponds to TRBD1 (5 bases). V lost 2 bases and J lost 8, with 15 bases in between. Germline V CDR1 and CDR2: MDHEN, SYDVKM. This CDR3 is built from 14 residues. The CDR3 DNA sequence: TGTGCCAGCAGTTTACGGACACCCTTGAGGGGCTACACCTTC. Translating it yields CASSLRTPLRGYTF.

The gene calls are TRBV4-1 and TRBJ1-2; 8 bases are shared with TRBD1. The V gene's germline CDR1 is MGHRA and CDR2 YSYEKL. The CDR3 is made up of 20 amino acids. Trimming at V came to 0 bases and at J to 7 bases, leaving 22 bases not matched to a gene. The CDR3 coding sequence is TGCGCCAGCAGCCAAGATGGGGATAGGGTGGGCGGACAGGGTGTTCGTGGCTACACCTTC. Protein: CASSQDGDRVGGQGVRGYTF.

The V call is TRBV6-5, the J call TRBJ1-1; possible D gene TRBD1, 6 bases. Trimming took off 2 bases at V and 9 bases at J, with 19 bases between the two ends. CDR1 is MNHEY and CDR2 is SVGAGI in the germline V gene. This CDR3 spans 15 amino acids. Here the CDR3 DNA reads TGTGCCAGCAGTTACCAGGGGCGGGGGGCAGCTAAAGCTTTCTTT. The encoded protein is CASSYQGRGAAKAFF.

The chain links TRBV7-2 to TRBJ1-2, with D perhaps matching TRBD1 (5 bases). The CDR3 extends over 12 amino acids. Germline-derived CDR1 and CDR2 are SGHTA and FQGNSA. Trimming removed 1 base at V and 11 bases at J, with 11 bases between. For the CDR3, the DNA is TGTGCCAGCAGCTTAGGCAGGGTTGGGTACACCTTC. Encoded protein: CASSLGRVGYTF. Filled out from reference TRBV7-2 and TRBJ1-2, the complete variable domain reads GAGVSQSPSNKVTEKGKDVELRCDPISGHTALYWYRQSLGQGLEFLIYFQGNSAPDKSGLPSDRFSAERTGGSVSTLTIQRTQQEDSAVYLCASSLGRVGYTFGSGTRLTVV.

This rearrangement joins TRBV6-6 to TRBJ2-2; possible D gene TRBD1, 5 bases. V lost 4 bases and J 0 bases, leaving 12 bases between the germline ends. CDR3 length: 16 amino acids. Germline assignment: CDR1 MNHNY and CDR2 SVGAGI (reference sequence). The DNA for the CDR3 is TGTGCCAGCAGTTTCAGGGCAGTTTCGAACACCGGGGAGCTGTTTTTT. Protein sequence: CASSFRAVSNTGELFF.

This rearrangement joins TRBV9 to TRBJ1-1, with a tentative D call TRBD1 (5 bases). This CDR3 is built from 15 residues. Trimming left V 4 bases short and J 0 bases short, with 13 bases between. The V gene's germline CDR1 is SGDLS and CDR2 YYNGEE. The chain's CDR3 is CASSPREGMNTEAFF. Written as DNA, the CDR3 is TGTGCCAGCAGCCCGAGGGAGGGGATGAACACTGAAGCTTTCTTT.

The rearrangement links TRBV19 to TRBJ2-7; D is undetermined. The CDR3 covers 14 residues. V gave up 6 bases and J gave up 2 bases, with 14 bases separating them. Germline lookup yields CDR1 LNHDA and CDR2 SQIVND (reference sequence). As DNA, the CDR3 is TGTGCCAGTAGCCGGGCCATGCCACCCTACGAGCAGTACTTC. It codes for CASSRAMPPYEQYF.

J is TRBJ2-7 and V is TRBV9; maybe TRBD1 (6 bases). Germline V gives CDR1 SGDLS, CDR2 YYNGEE. V lost 0 bases to trimming and J lost 6 bases, with 25 bases between them. The CDR3 spans 18 residues. The CDR3 spells CASSVEGAGALGRGEQYF. The CDR3 DNA reads TGTGCCAGCAGCGTAGAAGGAGCAGGGGCCCTCGGAAGGGGCGAGCAGTACTTC.

The genes are TRBV18 and TRBJ2-7, with D unresolved. From germline, CDR1 is KGHSH and CDR2 LQKENI. This CDR3 comprises 14 residues. Trimming removed 0 bases at V and 6 bases at J, with 12 bases between. The CDR3 bases are TGTGCCAGCTCACCACCGTCGGGTAAATTCGAGCAGTACTTC. This codes for CASSPPSGKFEQYF.

CDR3 amino acids: CATNLNGQETQYF. The DNA of the CDR3 is TGCGCCACCAATTTAAATGGCCAAGAGACCCAGTACTTC. The V gene is TRBV10-2, the J gene TRBJ2-5; no definite D call. CDR3 length: 13 residues. V lost 10 bases, J lost 1 base, and 13 bases lay in between. Per germline, CDR1 WSHSY and CDR2 SAAADI.

This chain links TRBV11-2 with TRBJ2-7, with TRBD1 matching over 7 bases. Germline V gene lookup returns CDR1 SGHAT and CDR2 FQNNGV. This CDR3 contains 13 residues. V trimming: 1 base; J trimming: 9 bases; junction bases outside the gene matches: 6. The CDR3 region is CASSLGEGAVQYF. The CDR3, as DNA: TGTGCCAGCAGCTTAGGTGAGGGGGCGGTGCAGTACTTC.

V and J are TRBV18 and TRBJ1-1; D is unresolved. This CDR3 spans 15 amino acids. Germline V CDR1 and CDR2: KGHSH, LQKENI. V lost 1 base to trimming and J lost 1 base, with 10 bases between them. The CDR3: CASSPLLTQNTEAFF. The DNA for the CDR3 is TGTGCCAGCTCACCACTCTTGACTCAGAACACTGAAGCTTTCTTT.

This chain uses TRBV9 with TRBJ2-5, with 10 bases identical to TRBD1. Per germline, CDR1 SGDLS and CDR2 YYNGEE. The CDR3 length is 16 residues. V trimming: 4 bases; J trimming: 2 bases; junction bases outside the gene matches: 8. This CDR3 is CASSYGQGVSQETQYF. CDR3 coding DNA: TGTGCCAGCAGCTACGGACAGGGGGTTTCTCAAGAGACCCAGTACTTC.

The rearrangement joins TRBV21-1 to TRBJ1-1. TRBV21-1 constitutes a pseudogene. CDR3 size: 16 residues. DNA for the CDR3: TGTGCCAGCAGCAAACGGAGACACCGGGCGAACACTGAAGCTTTCTTT. The encoded protein is CASSKRRHRANTEAFF.

The table lists this clone with a few counts. This sequence joins TRBV27 and TRBJ1-3; tentative D call: TRBD1 (6 bases). The V gene lost 5 bases and the J gene lost 0 bases, with 17 bases spanning the gap. Germline-derived CDR1 and CDR2 are MNHEY and SMNVEV (reference sequence). This CDR3 contains 17 residues. In nucleotides, the CDR3 is TGTGCCAGCAGTCCTCGGACAGTACAATACTCTGGAAACACCATATATTTT. Its translation: CASSPRTVQYSGNTIYF.

This clone was counted only a few times. The J gene is TRBJ1-2, the V gene TRBV5-1, with D unresolved. V dropped 4 bases and J dropped 0 bases, with 10 bases sitting between them. In germline, CDR1 is SGHRS, CDR2 YFSETQ. This CDR3 spans 14 amino acids. CDR3 in amino acids: CASSTHGSNYGYTF. The CDR3 coding sequence is TGCGCCAGCAGCACCCACGGATCTAACTATGGCTACACCTTC.

V usage is TRBV9 and J usage is TRBJ2-7, with D hard to call. V was pared by 7 bases and J by 6 bases, with 2 bases between. The CDR3 consists of 8 residues. Germline V gives CDR1 SGDLS, CDR2 YYNGEE. The CDR3 here is CASCEQYF. In DNA, the CDR3 is TGTGCCAGCTGCGAGCAGTACTTC. The whole variable domain, remainder taken from reference TRBV9 and TRBJ2-7, is DSGVTQTPKHLITATGQRVTLRCSPRSGDLSVYWYQQSLDQGLQFLIQYYNGEERAKGNILERFSAQQFPDLHSELNLSSLELGDSALYFCASCEQYFGPGTRLTVT.

V is TRBV7-2 and J is TRBJ2-7; D is unclear. Trimming took 5 bases from V and 7 from J, leaving 18 bases between them. This CDR3 has 14 amino acids. Germline V gene lookup returns CDR1 SGHTA and CDR2 FQGNSA. The CDR3 DNA is TGTGCCAGCAGCCCCCGAGCGATGTTTGGGGAGCAGTACTTC. Translated: CASSPRAMFGEQYF.

The chain couples TRBV2 to TRBJ1-3; D remains unclear. V shed 3 bases and J shed 3 bases, with 15 bases lying between them. Germline values: CDR1 SNHLY, CDR2 FYNNEI. CDR3 length: 16 amino acids. CDR3 sequence (DNA): TGTGCCAGCAGTGAGAAAGTTCTTCGAGGTGGAAACACCATATATTTT. Protein: CASSEKVLRGGNTIYF.